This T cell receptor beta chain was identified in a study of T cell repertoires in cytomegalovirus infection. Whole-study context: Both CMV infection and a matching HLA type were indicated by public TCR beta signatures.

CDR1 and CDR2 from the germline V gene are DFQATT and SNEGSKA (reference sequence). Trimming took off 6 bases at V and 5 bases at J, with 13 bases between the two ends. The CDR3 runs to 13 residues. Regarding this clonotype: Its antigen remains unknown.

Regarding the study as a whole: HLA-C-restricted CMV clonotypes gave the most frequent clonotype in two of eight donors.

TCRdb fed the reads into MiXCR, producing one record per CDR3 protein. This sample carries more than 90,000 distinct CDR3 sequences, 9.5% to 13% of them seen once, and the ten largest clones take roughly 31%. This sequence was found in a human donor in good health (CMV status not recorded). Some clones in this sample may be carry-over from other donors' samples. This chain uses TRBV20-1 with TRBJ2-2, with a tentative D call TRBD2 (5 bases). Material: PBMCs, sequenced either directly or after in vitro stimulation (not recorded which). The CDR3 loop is CSAPDWTTGELFF. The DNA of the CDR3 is TGCAGTGCGCCGGACTGGACTACCGGGGAGCTGTTTTTT.